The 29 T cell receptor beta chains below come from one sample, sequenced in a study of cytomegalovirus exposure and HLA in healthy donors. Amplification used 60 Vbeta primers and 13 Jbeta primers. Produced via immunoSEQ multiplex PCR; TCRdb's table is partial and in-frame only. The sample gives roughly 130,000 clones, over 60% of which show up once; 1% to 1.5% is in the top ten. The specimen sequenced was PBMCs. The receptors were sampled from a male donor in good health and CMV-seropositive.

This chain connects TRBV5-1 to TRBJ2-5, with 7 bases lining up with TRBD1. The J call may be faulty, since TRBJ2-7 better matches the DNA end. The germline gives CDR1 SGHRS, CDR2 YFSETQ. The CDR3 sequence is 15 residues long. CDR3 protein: CASSPPGQRPYEQYF. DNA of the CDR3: TGCGCCAGCAGCCCTCCGGGACAGCGGCCCTACGAGCAGTACTTC.

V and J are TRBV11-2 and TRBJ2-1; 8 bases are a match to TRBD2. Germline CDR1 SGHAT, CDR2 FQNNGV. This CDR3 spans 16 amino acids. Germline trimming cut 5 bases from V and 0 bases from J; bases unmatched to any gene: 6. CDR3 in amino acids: CASSKLSGSSYNEQFF. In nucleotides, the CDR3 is TGTGCCAGCAGCAAATTAAGCGGGAGCTCCTACAATGAGCAGTTCTTC.

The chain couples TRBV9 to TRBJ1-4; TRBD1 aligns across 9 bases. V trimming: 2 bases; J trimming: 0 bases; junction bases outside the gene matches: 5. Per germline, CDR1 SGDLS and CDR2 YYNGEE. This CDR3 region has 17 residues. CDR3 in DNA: TGTGCCAGCAGCGTCGGAACAGGGGGCGCAACTAATGAAAAACTGTTTTTT. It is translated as CASSVGTGGATNEKLFF.

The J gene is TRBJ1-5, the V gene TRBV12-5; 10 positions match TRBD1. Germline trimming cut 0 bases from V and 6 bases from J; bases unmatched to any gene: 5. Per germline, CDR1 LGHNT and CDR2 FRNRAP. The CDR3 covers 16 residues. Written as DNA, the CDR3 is TGTGCTAGTGGTTTGGTAATTGGGGACAGGGGTCAGCCCCAGCATTTT. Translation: CASGLVIGDRGQPQHF.

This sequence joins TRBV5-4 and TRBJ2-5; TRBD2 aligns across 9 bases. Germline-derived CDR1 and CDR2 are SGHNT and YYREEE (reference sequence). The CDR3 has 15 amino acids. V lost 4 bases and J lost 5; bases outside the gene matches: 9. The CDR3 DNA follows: TGTGCCAGCAGCCCACATAGCGGGAGAGGGGAGACCCAGTACTTC. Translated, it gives CASSPHSGRGETQYF.

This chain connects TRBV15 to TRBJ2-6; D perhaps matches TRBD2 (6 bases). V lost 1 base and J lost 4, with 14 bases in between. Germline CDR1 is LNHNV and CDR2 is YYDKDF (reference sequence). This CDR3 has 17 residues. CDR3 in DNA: TGTGCCACCAGCAGAGGAATCGGGCGGGACGGGGCCAACGTCCTGACTTTC. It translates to CATSRGIGRDGANVLTF.

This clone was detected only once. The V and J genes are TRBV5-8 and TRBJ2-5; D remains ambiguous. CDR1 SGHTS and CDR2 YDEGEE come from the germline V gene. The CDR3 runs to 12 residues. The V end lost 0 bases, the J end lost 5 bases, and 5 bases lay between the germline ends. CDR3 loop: CASSLARETQYF. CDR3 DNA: TGTGCCAGCAGCTTGGCCCGGGAGACCCAGTACTTC.

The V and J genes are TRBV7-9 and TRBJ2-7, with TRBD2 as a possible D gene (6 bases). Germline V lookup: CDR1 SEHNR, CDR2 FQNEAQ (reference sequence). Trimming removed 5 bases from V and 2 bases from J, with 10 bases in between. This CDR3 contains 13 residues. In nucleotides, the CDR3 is TGTGCCAGCAGCCCGACGGGGGCCTACGAGCAGTACTTC. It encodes CASSPTGAYEQYF. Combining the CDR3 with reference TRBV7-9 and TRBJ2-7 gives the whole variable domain DTGVSQNPRHKITKRGQNVTFRCDPISEHNRLYWYRQTLGQGPEFLTYFQNEAQLEKSRLLSDRFSAERPKGSFSTLEIQRTEQGDSAMYLCASSPTGAYEQYFGPGTRLTVT.

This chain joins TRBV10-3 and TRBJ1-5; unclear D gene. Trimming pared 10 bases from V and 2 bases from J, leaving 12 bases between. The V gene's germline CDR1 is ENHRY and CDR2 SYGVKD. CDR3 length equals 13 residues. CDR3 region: CASSVSGNQPQHF. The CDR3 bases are TGTGCCAGTTCTGTTAGTGGCAATCAGCCCCAGCATTTT.

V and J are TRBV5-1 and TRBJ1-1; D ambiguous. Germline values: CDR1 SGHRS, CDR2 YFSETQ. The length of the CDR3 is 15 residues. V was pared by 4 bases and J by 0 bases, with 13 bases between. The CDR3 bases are TGCGCCAGCAGCCAGACGACGGGGATGAACACTGAAGCTTTCTTT. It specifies CASSQTTGMNTEAFF.

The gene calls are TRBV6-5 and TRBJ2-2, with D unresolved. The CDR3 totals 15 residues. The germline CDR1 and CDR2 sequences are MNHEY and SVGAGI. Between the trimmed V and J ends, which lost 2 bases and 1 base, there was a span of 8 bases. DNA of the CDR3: TGTGCCAGCAGTTACGGAGTCGGGAACACCGGGGAGCTGTTTTTT. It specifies CASSYGVGNTGELFF.

This chain's CDR3 is CASTVAGGPVPGLYF. The DNA of the CDR3 is TGTGCCAGCACCGTAGCGGGAGGGCCGGTTCCTGGACTGTATTTT. The chain has TRBV28 and TRBJ2-3, with 11 bases fitting TRBD2. J lost 14 bases, V lost 7 bases, and 17 bases had no gene match. CDR3 length equals 15 residues. From germline, CDR1 is MDHEN and CDR2 SYDVKM.

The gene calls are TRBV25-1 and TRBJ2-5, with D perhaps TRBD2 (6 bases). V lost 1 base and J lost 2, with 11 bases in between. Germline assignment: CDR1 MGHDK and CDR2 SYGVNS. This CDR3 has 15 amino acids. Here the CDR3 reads CASSEFGGGQETQYF. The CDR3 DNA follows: TGTGCCAGCAGTGAATTTGGGGGAGGTCAAGAGACCCAGTACTTC.

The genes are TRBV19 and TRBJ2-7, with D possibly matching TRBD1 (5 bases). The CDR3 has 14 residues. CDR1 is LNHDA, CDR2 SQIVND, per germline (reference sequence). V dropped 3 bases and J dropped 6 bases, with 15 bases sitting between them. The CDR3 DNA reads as TGTGCCAGTAGTATTGTGCAGGGTGGTAGCGAGCAGTACTTC. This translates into CASSIVQGGSEQYF.

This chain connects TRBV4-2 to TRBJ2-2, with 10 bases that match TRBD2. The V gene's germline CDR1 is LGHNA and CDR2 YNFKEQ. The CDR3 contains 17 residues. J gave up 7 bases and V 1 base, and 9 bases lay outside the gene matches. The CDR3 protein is CASSQGSASGGGGELFF. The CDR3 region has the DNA TGTGCCAGCAGCCAAGGGAGCGCTAGCGGGGGTGGCGGGGAGCTGTTTTTT.

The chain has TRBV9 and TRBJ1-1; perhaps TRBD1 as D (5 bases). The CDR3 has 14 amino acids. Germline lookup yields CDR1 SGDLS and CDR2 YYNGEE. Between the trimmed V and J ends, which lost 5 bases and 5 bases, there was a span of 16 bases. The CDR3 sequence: CASRPSPQGTEAFF. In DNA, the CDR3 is TGTGCCAGCAGACCCTCCCCTCAGGGTACTGAAGCTTTCTTT.

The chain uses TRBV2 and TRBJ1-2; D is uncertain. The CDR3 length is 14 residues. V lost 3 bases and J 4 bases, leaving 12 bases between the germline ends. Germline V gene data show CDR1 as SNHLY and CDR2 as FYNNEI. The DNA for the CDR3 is TGTGCCAGCAGTGATATGTGGGAGGGCTATGGCTACACCTTC. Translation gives CASSDMWEGYGYTF. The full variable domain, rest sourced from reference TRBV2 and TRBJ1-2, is EPEVTQTPSHQVTQMGQEVILRCVPISNHLYFYWYRQILGQKVEFLVSFYNNEISEKSEIFDDQFSVERPDGSNFTLKIRSTKLEDSAMYFCASSDMWEGYGYTFGSGTRLTVV.

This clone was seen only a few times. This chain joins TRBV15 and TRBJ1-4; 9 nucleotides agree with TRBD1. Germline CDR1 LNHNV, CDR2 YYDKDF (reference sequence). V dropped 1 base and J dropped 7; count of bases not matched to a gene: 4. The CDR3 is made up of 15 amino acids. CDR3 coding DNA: TGTGCCACCAGCAGAGGACAGGGGGTTTTTGAAAAACTGTTTTTT. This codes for CATSRGQGVFEKLFF.

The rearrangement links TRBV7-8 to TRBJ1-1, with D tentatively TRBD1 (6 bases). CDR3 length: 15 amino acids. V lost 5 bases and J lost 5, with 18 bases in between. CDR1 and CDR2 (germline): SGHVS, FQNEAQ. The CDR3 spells CASSLPGEGGTEAFF. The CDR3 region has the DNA TGTGCCAGCAGCCTCCCAGGGGAGGGTGGAACTGAAGCTTTCTTT.

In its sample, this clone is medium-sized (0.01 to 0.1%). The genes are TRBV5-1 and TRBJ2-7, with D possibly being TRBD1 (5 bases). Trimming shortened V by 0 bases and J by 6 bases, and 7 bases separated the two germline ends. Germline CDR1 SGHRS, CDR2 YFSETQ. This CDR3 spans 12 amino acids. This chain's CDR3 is CASSLDRGEQYF. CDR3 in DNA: TGCGCCAGCAGCTTGGATAGGGGCGAGCAGTACTTC. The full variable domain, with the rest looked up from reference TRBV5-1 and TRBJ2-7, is KAGVTQTPRYLIKTRGQQVTLSCSPISGHRSVSWYQQTPGQGLQFLFEYFSETQRNKGNFPGRFSGRQFSNSRSEMNVSTLELGDSALYLCASSLDRGEQYFGPGTRLTVT.

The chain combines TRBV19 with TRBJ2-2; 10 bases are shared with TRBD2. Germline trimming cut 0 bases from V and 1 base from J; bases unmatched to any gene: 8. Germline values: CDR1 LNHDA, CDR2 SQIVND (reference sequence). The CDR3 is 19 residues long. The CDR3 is CASSIDYWASGRNTGELFF. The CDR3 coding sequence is TGTGCCAGTAGTATAGATTATTGGGCTAGCGGGAGGAACACCGGGGAGCTGTTTTTT.

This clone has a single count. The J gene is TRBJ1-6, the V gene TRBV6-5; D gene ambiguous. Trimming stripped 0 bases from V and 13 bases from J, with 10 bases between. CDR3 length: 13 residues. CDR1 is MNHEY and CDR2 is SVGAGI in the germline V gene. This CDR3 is CASSYSSGIPLHF. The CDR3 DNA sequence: TGTGCCAGCAGTTACTCTTCAGGAATTCCCCTCCACTTT.

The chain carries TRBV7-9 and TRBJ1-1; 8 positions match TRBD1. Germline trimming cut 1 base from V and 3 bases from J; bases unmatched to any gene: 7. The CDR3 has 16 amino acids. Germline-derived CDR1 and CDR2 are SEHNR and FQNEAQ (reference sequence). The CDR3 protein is CASSLESGGRDTEAFF. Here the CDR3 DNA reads TGTGCCAGCAGCTTAGAGTCAGGGGGCCGGGACACTGAAGCTTTCTTT.

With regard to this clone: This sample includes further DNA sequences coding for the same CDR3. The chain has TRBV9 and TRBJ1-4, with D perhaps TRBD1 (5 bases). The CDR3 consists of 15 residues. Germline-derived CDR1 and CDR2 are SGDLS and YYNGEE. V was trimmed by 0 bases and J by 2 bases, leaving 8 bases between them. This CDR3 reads CASSVAGGTNEKLFF. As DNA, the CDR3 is TGTGCCAGCAGCGTAGCGGGGGGGACTAATGAAAAACTGTTTTTT. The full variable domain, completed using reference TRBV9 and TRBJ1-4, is DSGVTQTPKHLITATGQRVTLRCSPRSGDLSVYWYQQSLDQGLQFLIQYYNGEERAKGNILERFSAQQFPDLHSELNLSSLELGDSALYFCASSVAGGTNEKLFFGSGTQLSVL.

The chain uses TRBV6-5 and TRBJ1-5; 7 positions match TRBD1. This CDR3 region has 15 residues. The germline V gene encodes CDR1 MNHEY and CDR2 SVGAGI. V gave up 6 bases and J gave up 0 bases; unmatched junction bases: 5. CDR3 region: CASSPTGYSNQPQHF. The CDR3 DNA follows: TGTGCCAGCAGCCCGACAGGGTATAGCAATCAGCCCCAGCATTTT.

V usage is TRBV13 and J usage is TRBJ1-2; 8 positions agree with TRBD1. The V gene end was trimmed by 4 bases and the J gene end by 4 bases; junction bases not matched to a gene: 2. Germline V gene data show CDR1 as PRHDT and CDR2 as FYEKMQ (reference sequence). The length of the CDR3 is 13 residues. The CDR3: CASSWGQAYGYTF. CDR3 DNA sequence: TGTGCCAGCAGCTGGGGACAGGCCTATGGCTACACCTTC.

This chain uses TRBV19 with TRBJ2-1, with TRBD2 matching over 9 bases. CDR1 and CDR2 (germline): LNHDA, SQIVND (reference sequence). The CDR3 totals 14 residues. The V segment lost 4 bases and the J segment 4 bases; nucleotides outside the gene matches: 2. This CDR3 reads CASSSGREYNEQFF. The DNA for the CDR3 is TGTGCCAGTAGTAGCGGGAGGGAGTACAATGAGCAGTTCTTC.

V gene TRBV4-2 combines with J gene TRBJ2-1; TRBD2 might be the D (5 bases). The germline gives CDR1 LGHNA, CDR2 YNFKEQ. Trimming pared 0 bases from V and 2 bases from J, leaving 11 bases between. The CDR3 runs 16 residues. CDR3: CASSQEQADPYNEQFF. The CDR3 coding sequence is TGTGCCAGCAGCCAAGAACAAGCGGACCCCTACAATGAGCAGTTCTTC.

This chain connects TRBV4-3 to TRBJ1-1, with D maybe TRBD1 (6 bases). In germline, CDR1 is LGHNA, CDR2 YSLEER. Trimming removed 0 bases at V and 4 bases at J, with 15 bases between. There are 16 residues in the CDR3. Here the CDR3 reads CASSQETGPGSTEAFF. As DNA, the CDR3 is TGCGCCAGCAGCCAAGAAACAGGGCCGGGGAGCACTGAAGCTTTCTTT.